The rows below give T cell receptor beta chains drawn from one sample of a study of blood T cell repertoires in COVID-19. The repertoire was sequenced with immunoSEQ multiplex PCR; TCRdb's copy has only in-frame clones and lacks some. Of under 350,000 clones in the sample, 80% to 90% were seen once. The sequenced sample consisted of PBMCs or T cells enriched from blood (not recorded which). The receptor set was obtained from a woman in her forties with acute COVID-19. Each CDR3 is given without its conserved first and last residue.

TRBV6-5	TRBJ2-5	ASSLRRDNQETQY
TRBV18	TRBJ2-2	ASSQDSIPHGELF
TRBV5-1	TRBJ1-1	ASSLLTVVKKGVNTEAF
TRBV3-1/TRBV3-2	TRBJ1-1	ASTRGQVAF
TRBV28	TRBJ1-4	ASSPGTGGFEKLF
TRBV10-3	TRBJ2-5	AISDAGGMGETQY
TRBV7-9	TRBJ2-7	ASSLGGAAYEQY
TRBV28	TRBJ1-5	ASSFDRVQPQH
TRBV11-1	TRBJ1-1	ASSRRGRGNTEAF
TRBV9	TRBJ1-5	ASSVGTVNQPQH
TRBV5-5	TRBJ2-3	ASSTTSGGPYLLTDTQY
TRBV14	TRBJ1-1	ASSPPGGNTEAF
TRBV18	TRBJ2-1	ASSVKQGNEQF
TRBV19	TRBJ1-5	ASSGQVQPQH
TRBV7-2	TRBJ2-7	ASSLGQNYEQY
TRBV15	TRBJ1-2	ATSRTGSVGDYGYT
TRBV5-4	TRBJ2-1	ASSPGGTTNEQF
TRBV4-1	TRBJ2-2	ASSQAARDAGELF
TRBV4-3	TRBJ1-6	ASSQEGKTSYNSPLH
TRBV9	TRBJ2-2	ASSTRETGELF
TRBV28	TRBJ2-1	ASRPSKSSYNEQF
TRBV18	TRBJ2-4	ASSLGRQTGGRGNIQY
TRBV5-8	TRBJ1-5	ASSLVGQSNQPQH
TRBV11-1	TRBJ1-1	ASSLAGGTATEAF
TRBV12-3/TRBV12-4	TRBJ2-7	ASSLGREQY
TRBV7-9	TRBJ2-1	ASSIDRGGSYNEQF
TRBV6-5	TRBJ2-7	ASRPDRVGTYEQY
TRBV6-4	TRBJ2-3	ATSNQGAGDTQY
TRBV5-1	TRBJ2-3	ASSLEVMYLRGTDTQY
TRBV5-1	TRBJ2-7	ASSPQGRSYEQY
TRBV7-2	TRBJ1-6	ASNMIAGSNPLVSPLH
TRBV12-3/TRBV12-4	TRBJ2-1	ATTTGLRGQF
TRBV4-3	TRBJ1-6	ASSQEAMGSSYNSPLH
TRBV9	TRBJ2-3	ASSVGRGTDTQY
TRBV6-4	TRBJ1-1	ASSDSDKGFGASEAF
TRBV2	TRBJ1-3	ASSERISGNTIY
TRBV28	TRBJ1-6	ASCLGTANSPLH
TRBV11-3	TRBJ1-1	ASSLEGRSTEAF
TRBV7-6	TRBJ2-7	ASSGQNEQY
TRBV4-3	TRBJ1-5	ASSPTRNQPQH
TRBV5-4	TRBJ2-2	ASSPGSTGELF
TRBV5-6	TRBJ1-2	ASSLNSNYGYT
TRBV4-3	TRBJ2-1	ASSQDFPLAGLSYNEQF
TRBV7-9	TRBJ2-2	ASSPGISGSTGELF